This TCR beta chain was found in a study of cytomegalovirus exposure and HLA in healthy donors. In the study overall: When roughly 420 donors were genotyped, more than 70% of them were found to fall in the Caucasian-associated ancestry cluster.

Study findings and constraints: Productive status was seen about 87% or about 30% of the time for most TCR beta V segments in an earlier analysis. Generally TCR sequences proved uncommon, though certain public TCRs appeared in numerous donors.

Primers: 60 Vbeta forward and 13 Jbeta reverse. The table came from immunoSEQ multiplex PCR; TCRdb's copy has only in-frame clones and leaves some out. This table has fewer than 200,000 clones, roughly 80% appearing once. The V end was cut by 1 base, the J end by 1 base, with 10 bases between. The CDR3 is 15 residues long. Germline V gene sequence: CDR1 LNHNV, CDR2 YYDKDF (reference sequence). With respect to this clone: As yet, its antigen is unknown.

The receptor comes from a man in his forties in good health and CMV-seronegative. The chain is built from TRBV15 and TRBJ1-2; the D is unclear. Material: PBMCs. Here the CDR3 reads CATSRAPTNNYGYTF. The CDR3 bases are TGTGCCACCAGCAGAGCCCCGACAAATAACTATGGCTACACCTTC. The variable domain in full, with the rest retrieved from reference TRBV15 and TRBJ1-2, is DAMVIQNPRYQVTQFGKPVTLSCSQTLNHNVMYWYQQKSSQAPKLLFHYYDKDFNNEADTPDNFQSRRPNTSFCFLDIRSPGLGDTAMYLCATSRAPTNNYGYTFGSGTRLTVV.